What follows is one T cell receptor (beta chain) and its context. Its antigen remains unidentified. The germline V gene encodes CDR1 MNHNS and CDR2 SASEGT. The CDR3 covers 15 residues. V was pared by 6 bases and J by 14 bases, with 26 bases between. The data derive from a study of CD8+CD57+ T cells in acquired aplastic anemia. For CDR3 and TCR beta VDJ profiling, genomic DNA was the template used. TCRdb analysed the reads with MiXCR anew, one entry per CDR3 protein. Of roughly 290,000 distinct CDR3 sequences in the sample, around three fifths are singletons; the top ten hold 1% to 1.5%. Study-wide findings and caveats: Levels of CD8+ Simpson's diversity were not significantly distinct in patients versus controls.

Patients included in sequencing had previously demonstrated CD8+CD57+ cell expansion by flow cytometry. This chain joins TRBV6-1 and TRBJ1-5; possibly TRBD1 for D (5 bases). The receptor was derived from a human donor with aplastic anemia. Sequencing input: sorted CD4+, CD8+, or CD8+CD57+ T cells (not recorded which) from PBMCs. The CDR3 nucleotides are TGTGCCAGCAGATCGGGACTAGCGGGAGATCGCTACGAGCATTTT. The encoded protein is CASRSGLAGDRYEHF.